One T cell receptor (beta chain) is described in this entry. What it binds is unknown. This record belongs to a study of cytomegalovirus exposure and HLA in healthy donors. Findings of the study overall: There were some public TCRs occurring in many donors, but most TCR sequences were rare. Roughly even sequencing depth across donors was the assumption behind the presence/absence analyses. Sequencing probably produced one cluster of sequence variants that were highly shared.

The V segment lost 0 bases and the J segment 4 bases; nucleotides outside the gene matches: 1. Germline-derived CDR1 and CDR2 are MNHEY and SVGAGI. CDR3 size: 14 residues. In the PCR, 60 Vbeta and 13 Jbeta primers were used. Clones were sequenced by immunoSEQ multiplex PCR, and TCRdb holds only the in-frame ones, with some missing. The table has 100,000 to 150,000 clones, approximately 80% seen once. This clonotype was sampled from a man in his forties in good health and CMV-seronegative. The chain recombines TRBV6-5 with TRBJ2-7; 9 nucleotides match TRBD1. The sample consisted of PBMCs. The CDR3 DNA is TGTGCCAGCAGTTACTCCGGGACAGGGTACGAGCAGTACTTC. This translates into CASSYSGTGYEQYF.